Below are 23 T cell receptor beta chains sequenced from a single sample in a study of blood T cell repertoires in COVID-19. Using immunoSEQ multiplex PCR, the repertoire was profiled, and TCRdb retains in-frame clones only, with some absent. This table has about 220,000 clones, roughly 90% appearing once. Source material: PBMCs or T cells enriched from blood (not recorded which). These receptors came from a woman aged 25-40 years who had recovered from COVID-19.

This clone has more than one count but fewer than ten. J is TRBJ1-2 and V is TRBV5-4, with a weak D call TRBD1 (6 bases). CDR1 is SGHNT, CDR2 YYREEE, per germline (reference sequence). This CDR3 is 15 amino acids long. V gave up 0 bases and J gave up 4 bases, with 13 bases separating them. The chain's CDR3 is CASSLEQGSGYGYTF. DNA for the CDR3: TGTGCCAGCAGCTTGGAGCAGGGGTCGGGCTATGGCTACACCTTC.

The chain couples TRBV4-3 to TRBJ1-2; 7 bases are shared with TRBD1. This CDR3 contains 15 residues. Trimming at V came to 2 bases and at J to 5 bases, leaving 8 bases not matched to a gene. From germline, CDR1 is LGHNA and CDR2 YSLEER. CDR3 in DNA: TGCGCCAGCAGCCAACAGACAGGGCGTCAGTATGGCTACACCTTC. It codes for CASSQQTGRQYGYTF.

The rearrangement links TRBV10-3 to TRBJ1-2; D perhaps matches TRBD1 (5 bases). The CDR3 is made up of 15 amino acids. The V end lost 5 bases, the J end lost 0 bases, and 13 bases lay between the germline ends. Germline assignment: CDR1 ENHRY and CDR2 SYGVKD. This CDR3 reads CAISIDSTTNYGYTF. The CDR3, as DNA: TGTGCCATCAGTATTGACAGTACGACTAACTATGGCTACACCTTC.

The rearrangement joins TRBV18 to TRBJ1-6; 9 bases fit TRBD1. V lost 9 bases, J lost 10 bases, and 13 bases stayed unmatched. Germline V lookup: CDR1 KGHSH, CDR2 LQKENI. This CDR3 has 15 amino acids. The DNA of the CDR3 is TGTGCCAGTTCAAGACGGGACAGGGAAAACTCACCCCTCCACTTT. Translated, it gives CASSRRDRENSPLHF.

V gene TRBV6-2 or TRBV6-3 combines with J gene TRBJ2-3; 9 nucleotides agree with TRBD2. Germline V CDR1 and CDR2: MNHEY, SVGEGT. V lost 2 bases and J lost 4; bases outside the gene matches: 10. The CDR3 covers 17 residues. Here the CDR3 reads CASSYDAGGPVADTQYF. DNA of the CDR3: TGTGCCAGCAGTTACGACGCGGGGGGGCCCGTTGCAGATACGCAGTATTTT.

V is TRBV15 and J is TRBJ1-5; D perhaps matches TRBD1 (5 bases). Germline V gene data show CDR1 as LNHNV and CDR2 as YYDKDF (reference sequence). V lost 1 base to trimming and J lost 5 bases, with 12 bases between them. The CDR3 contains 15 residues. The chain's CDR3 is CATSRVAGWDQPQHF. Written as DNA, the CDR3 is TGTGCCACCAGCAGAGTGGCAGGGTGGGATCAGCCCCAGCATTTT. Full variable domain (rest looked up from reference TRBV15 and TRBJ1-5): DAMVIQNPRYQVTQFGKPVTLSCSQTLNHNVMYWYQQKSSQAPKLLFHYYDKDFNNEADTPDNFQSRRPNTSFCFLDIRSPGLGDTAMYLCATSRVAGWDQPQHFGDGTRLSIL.

V usage is TRBV4-1 and J usage is TRBJ2-7; D perhaps matches TRBD2 (6 bases). Deletions cut 2 bases from V and 6 bases from J, with 17 bases between. This CDR3 region has 15 residues. CDR1 and CDR2 (germline): MGHRA, YSYEKL. This CDR3 reads CASSQLGGTGFEQYF. DNA of the CDR3: TGCGCCAGCAGCCAACTCGGGGGAACAGGCTTCGAGCAGTACTTC.

V and J are TRBV27 and TRBJ1-5; the match to TRBD1 covers 7 bases. The V gene's germline CDR1 is MNHEY and CDR2 SMNVEV (reference sequence). The CDR3 length is 15 residues. J lost 6 bases, V lost 5 bases, and 10 bases had no gene match. The CDR3 reads CASSRDRAGGQPQHF. In DNA, the CDR3 is TGTGCCAGCAGTCGCGACAGGGCCGGAGGTCAGCCCCAGCATTTT.

V usage is TRBV25-1 and J usage is TRBJ2-7, with a tentative D call TRBD1 (5 bases). Trimming cost V 2 bases and J 3 bases, with 14 bases left between them. The CDR3 runs 15 residues. Looked up from germline, CDR1 is MGHDK and CDR2 is SYGVNS. CDR3 amino acids: CASSELGQGNYEQYF. The DNA for the CDR3 is TGTGCCAGCAGTGAACTTGGGCAGGGAAACTACGAGCAGTACTTC.

This chain uses TRBV11-2 with TRBJ2-3; no definite D call. This CDR3 comprises 17 residues. CDR1 SGHAT and CDR2 FQNNGV come from the germline V gene. Deletions cut 5 bases from V and 0 bases from J, with 18 bases between. This chain's CDR3 is CASSPEAVRLSTDTQYF. The CDR3 coding sequence is TGTGCCAGCAGCCCCGAGGCCGTTCGTTTAAGCACAGATACGCAGTATTTT. Full variable domain (missing parts from reference TRBV11-2 and TRBJ2-3): EAGVAQSPRYKIIEKRQSVAFWCNPISGHATLYWYQQILGQGPKLLIQFQNNGVVDDSQLPKDRFSAERLKGVDSTLKIQPAKLEDSAVYLCASSPEAVRLSTDTQYFGPGTRLTVL.

The chain links TRBV4-3 to TRBJ1-3; TRBD1 might be the D (5 bases). V lost 2 bases and J 4 bases, leaving 12 bases between the germline ends. Germline CDR1 is LGHNA and CDR2 is YSLEER. The CDR3 totals 15 residues. The chain's CDR3 is CASSQWARAGNTIYF. CDR3 nucleotides: TGCGCCAGCAGCCAATGGGCCAGGGCCGGAAACACCATATATTTT.

Only one count was recorded for this clone. This sequence joins TRBV7-2 and TRBJ2-5; 8 bases align to TRBD2. With V trimmed by 4 bases and J by 1 base, 5 bases remained unmatched. The CDR3 is 15 residues long. CDR1 is SGHTA and CDR2 is FQGNSA in the germline V gene. The CDR3 is CASSSTRGAQETQYF. As DNA, the CDR3 is TGTGCCAGCAGCTCTACGCGGGGGGCCCAAGAGACCCAGTACTTC. Combining the CDR3 with reference TRBV7-2 and TRBJ2-5 gives the whole variable domain GAGVSQSPSNKVTEKGKDVELRCDPISGHTALYWYRQSLGQGLEFLIYFQGNSAPDKSGLPSDRFSAERTGGSVSTLTIQRTQQEDSAVYLCASSSTRGAQETQYFGPGTRLLVL.

In its sample, this clone was seen a few times. The chain recombines TRBV2 with TRBJ2-7; maybe TRBD1 (6 bases). This CDR3 is 16 amino acids long. The germline V and J ends were trimmed by 6 bases and 2 bases, with 20 bases remaining between them. Germline-derived CDR1 and CDR2 are SNHLY and FYNNEI. Here the CDR3 reads CASRKMTGDPTYEQYF. CDR3 DNA: TGTGCCAGCAGAAAGATGACAGGAGACCCTACCTACGAGCAGTACTTC. The complete variable domain, with remaining parts taken from reference TRBV2 and TRBJ2-7, reads EPEVTQTPSHQVTQMGQEVILRCVPISNHLYFYWYRQILGQKVEFLVSFYNNEISEKSEIFDDQFSVERPDGSNFTLKIRSTKLEDSAMYFCASRKMTGDPTYEQYFGPGTRLTVT.

V usage is TRBV3-1 (or the pseudogene TRBV3-2) and J usage is TRBJ2-1, with 11 nucleotides matching TRBD1. This CDR3 contains 15 residues. J was trimmed by 6 bases and V by 4 bases; bases with no gene match: 5. Germline CDR1 is LGHDT and CDR2 is YNNKEL (reference sequence). CDR3 region: CASSPGQGAFNEQFF. The CDR3 coding sequence is TGTGCCAGCAGCCCCGGACAGGGGGCGTTCAATGAGCAGTTCTTC.

The V call is TRBV19, the J call TRBJ2-7; perhaps TRBD1 as D (6 bases). CDR1 and CDR2 (germline): LNHDA, SQIVND (reference sequence). Trimming stripped 6 bases from V and 2 bases from J, with 11 bases between. This CDR3 contains 13 residues. CDR3: CASSPQGPYEQYF. The CDR3, as DNA: TGTGCCAGTAGCCCTCAGGGGCCCTACGAGCAGTACTTC.

V is TRBV15 and J is TRBJ2-3, with no clear D. Germline lookup yields CDR1 LNHNV and CDR2 YYDKDF (reference sequence). V lost 0 bases to trimming and J lost 2 bases, with 9 bases between them. This CDR3 has 15 residues. CDR3 protein: CATSRDGHSTDTQYF. Here the CDR3 DNA reads TGTGCCACCAGCAGAGATGGGCATTCCACAGATACGCAGTATTTT.

The chain links TRBV15 to TRBJ1-4; D ambiguous. Germline CDR1 and CDR2: LNHNV and YYDKDF (reference sequence). V lost 0 bases and J 8 bases, leaving 7 bases between the germline ends. The CDR3 spans 13 residues. The CDR3 protein is CATSRDSDEKLFF. The CDR3 nucleotides read TGTGCCACCAGCAGAGATAGCGACGAAAAACTGTTTTTT. Variable domain in full (rest from reference TRBV15 and TRBJ1-4): DAMVIQNPRYQVTQFGKPVTLSCSQTLNHNVMYWYQQKSSQAPKLLFHYYDKDFNNEADTPDNFQSRRPNTSFCFLDIRSPGLGDTAMYLCATSRDSDEKLFFGSGTQLSVL.

The CDR3 loop is CASSVGARYNEQFF. CDR3 coding DNA: TGTGCCAGCAGCGTAGGGGCACGCTACAATGAGCAGTTCTTC. The chain is built from TRBV9 and TRBJ2-1; D gene unclear. V was trimmed by 0 bases and J by 3 bases, leaving 7 bases between them. In germline, CDR1 is SGDLS, CDR2 YYNGEE. CDR3 length: 14 residues.

The CDR3 nucleotides read TGTGCCAGCAGCAAATTGACTAGCGGGGGTAGGAACAATGAGCAGTTCTTC. It is translated as CASSKLTSGGRNNEQFF. The V gene is TRBV21-1, the J gene TRBJ2-1; TRBD2 is the table's D call, not checked against the DNA. TRBV21-1 is a recognized pseudogene. CDR3 size: 17 residues.

This clone was detected a few times. CDR3 region: CASSRRSPPGTYEQYF. In DNA, the CDR3 is TGTGCCAGCAGCCGCCGTTCACCTCCAGGGACCTACGAGCAGTACTTC. The chain recombines TRBV27 with TRBJ2-7; D might be TRBD1 (5 bases). V lost 6 bases and J 2 bases, leaving 20 bases between the germline ends. The CDR3 spans 16 residues. Looked up from germline, CDR1 is MNHEY and CDR2 is SMNVEV (reference sequence).

This chain connects TRBV15 to TRBJ1-1, with unresolved D. Trimming pared 0 bases from V and 4 bases from J, leaving 21 bases between. Germline loops: CDR1 LNHNV, CDR2 YYDKDF (reference sequence). This CDR3 is built from 18 residues. The CDR3 nucleotides are TGTGCCACCAGCAGAGATGAGCAGGTGGTGCCCGAACTCACTGAAGCTTTCTTT. Its protein product is CATSRDEQVVPELTEAFF.

J is TRBJ1-1 and V is TRBV7-2, with no clear D. Trimming stripped 8 bases from V and 5 bases from J, with 9 bases between. The CDR3 is 11 amino acids. From germline, CDR1 is SGHTA and CDR2 FQGNSA. CDR3 DNA sequence: TGTGCCAGCTCCAGAGGTACTGAAGCTTTCTTT. Translated: CASSRGTEAFF.

The V gene is TRBV5-4, the J gene TRBJ2-5, with TRBD2 matching 13 bases. This CDR3 region has 15 residues. CDR1 is SGHNT, CDR2 YYREEE, per germline (reference sequence). V lost 4 bases, J lost 2 bases, and 2 bases stayed unmatched. The CDR3 sequence: CASSVGLAGQETQYF. The CDR3 region has the DNA TGTGCCAGCAGCGTGGGACTAGCGGGGCAAGAGACCCAGTACTTC.